This passage covers 25 T cell receptor beta chains from one sample sequenced in a study of cytomegalovirus exposure and HLA in healthy donors. PCR used 60 Vbeta primers and 13 Jbeta primers. Some clones are missing from TCRdb's copy, which holds only in-frame ones; the method was immunoSEQ multiplex PCR. Among around 150,000 clones listed, 60% to 80% were seen once. Sequenced sample: PBMCs. The source is a man aged 50-59 years in good health and CMV-seropositive.

A few counts support this clone. Additional DNA sequences in this sample encode the identical CDR3. The gene calls are TRBV28 and TRBJ1-1, with D perhaps matching TRBD1 (5 bases). The length of the CDR3 is 13 residues. V gave up 6 bases and J gave up 0 bases, with 8 bases separating them. Germline V lookup: CDR1 MDHEN, CDR2 SYDVKM. For the CDR3, the DNA is TGTGCCAGCAGCGACAGTTTGAACACTGAAGCTTTCTTT. This translates into CASSDSLNTEAFF.

This clone has more than one count but fewer than ten. The chain employs TRBV11-3 and TRBJ2-1; 8 bases fit TRBD1. The V gene end was trimmed by 3 bases and the J gene end by 4 bases; junction bases not matched to a gene: 5. CDR3 length equals 15 residues. Germline V gene data show CDR1 as SGHNT and CDR2 as YENEEA. CDR3: CASSLDRVGYNEQFF. In DNA, the CDR3 is TGTGCCAGCAGCTTGGACAGGGTAGGATACAATGAGCAGTTCTTC.

This rearrangement joins TRBV30 to TRBJ2-7; possible D gene TRBD2, 5 bases. The germline gives CDR1 GTSNPN, CDR2 SVGIG (reference sequence). The CDR3 covers 13 residues. The V end was cut by 5 bases, the J end by 2 bases, with 13 bases between. The CDR3 DNA follows: TGTGCCTGGGATAGAAGGGAGACCTACGAGCAGTACTTC. Translating it yields CAWDRRETYEQYF.

The sample holds a few counts of this clone. The chain carries TRBV7-2 and TRBJ2-7; TRBD1 is a possible D gene (6 bases). V shed 6 bases and J shed 4 bases, with 16 bases lying between them. This CDR3 is 14 amino acids long. CDR1 SGHTA and CDR2 FQGNSA come from the germline V gene. The CDR3 DNA follows: TGTGCCAGCAGTAAAGGGGGAATGGGGTACGAGCAGTACTTC. Its translation is CASSKGGMGYEQYF.

This clone was seen just once. The V gene is TRBV5-1, the J gene TRBJ2-2; TRBD1 aligns across 7 bases. The CDR3 covers 15 residues. Germline CDR1 and CDR2: SGHRS and YFSETQ. Trimming at V came to 1 base and at J to 8 bases, leaving 8 bases not matched to a gene. CDR3 bases: TGCGCCAGCAGCTTGCCCCTGACAGGGACAGGGGAGCTGTTTTTT. Translation gives CASSLPLTGTGELFF.

For the CDR3, the DNA is TGTGCCAGCAGCTTATGGCTAGCGGGGGGGAACGAGCAGTACTTC. Translating gives CASSLWLAGGNEQYF. The V and J genes are TRBV11-2 and TRBJ2-7; 12 nucleotides agree with TRBD2. J gave up 5 bases and V 2 bases, and 4 bases lay outside the gene matches. Germline lookup yields CDR1 SGHAT and CDR2 FQNNGV. The CDR3 runs 15 residues.

This clone occurred once. At one boundary the junction diverges from the germline segment, which might be a read error. J is TRBJ1-6 and V is TRBV4-3; no reliable D call. The CDR3 spans 14 residues. Per the germline V gene, CDR1 is LGHNA and CDR2 is YSLEER. The CDR3 loop reads CARSQDLRNSPLHF. In nucleotides, the CDR3 is TGCGCCAGAAGCCAAGATTTACGGAATTCACCCCTCCACTTT.

The gene calls are TRBV11-2 and TRBJ1-3; 8 nucleotides agree with TRBD1. The CDR3 loop spans 16 amino acids. Germline V lookup: CDR1 SGHAT, CDR2 FQNNGV. Losses at the gene ends were 8 bases for V and 4 bases for J; bases not matched to a gene: 13. The CDR3 bases are TGTGCCAGCGGCCGAGATCTGACAGGGGCAGGAAACACCATATATTTT. It is translated as CASGRDLTGAGNTIYF.

This clone was counted a few times. The V gene is TRBV4-3, the J gene TRBJ1-1, with a weak D call TRBD1 (5 bases). The length of the CDR3 is 13 residues. Deletions cut 0 bases from V and 7 bases from J, with 9 bases between. CDR1 is LGHNA, CDR2 YSLEER, per germline. The CDR3 loop reads CASSQDRQGEAFF. In DNA, the CDR3 is TGCGCCAGCAGCCAAGATCGTCAGGGTGAAGCTTTCTTT.

The chain carries TRBV2 and TRBJ2-5; 13 nucleotides line up with TRBD2. V shed 4 bases, J shed 5 bases, and the junction held 7 bases outside the gene matches. The germline V gene encodes CDR1 SNHLY and CDR2 FYNNEI. This CDR3 has 16 residues. CDR3 amino acids: CASSAVTSGGRETQYF. The DNA of the CDR3 is TGTGCCAGCAGTGCAGTGACTAGCGGGGGGAGGGAGACCCAGTACTTC.

This rearrangement joins TRBV10-3 to TRBJ1-1; 7 nucleotides align to TRBD1. Trimming cost V 4 bases and J 8 bases; bases outside gene matches: 4. The CDR3 contains 12 residues. CDR1 ENHRY and CDR2 SYGVKD come from the germline V gene. CDR3 coding DNA: TGTGCCATCAGTGGGGTGGGACAGGAAGCTTTCTTT. Protein sequence: CAISGVGQEAFF.

This chain connects TRBV4-3 to TRBJ1-6, with TRBD1 identical over 9 bases. In germline, CDR1 is LGHNA, CDR2 YSLEER. V dropped 2 bases and J dropped 6; count of bases not matched to a gene: 2. This CDR3 is built from 15 residues. The CDR3 is CASSQTTGGNSPLHF. CDR3 coding DNA: TGCGCCAGCAGCCAAACGACAGGGGGTAATTCACCCCTCCACTTT.

The CDR3: CASSNRGGYEKLFF. The CDR3 DNA follows: TGTGCCAGCTCAAACAGGGGAGGATATGAAAAACTGTTTTTT. The chain employs TRBV18 and TRBJ1-4; 7 bases agree with TRBD1. The CDR3 has 14 residues. V shed 5 bases, J shed 6 bases, and the junction held 6 bases outside the gene matches. CDR1 is KGHSH, CDR2 LQKENI, per germline.

The J gene is TRBJ1-1, the V gene TRBV4-3, with a weak D call TRBD1 (6 bases). V was trimmed by 1 base and J by 3 bases, leaving 12 bases between them. CDR3 size: 15 residues. Germline CDR1 is LGHNA and CDR2 is YSLEER. CDR3 coding DNA: TGCGCCAGCAGCCAAGTCGAGGGGGGGGACACTGAAGCTTTCTTT. This encodes CASSQVEGGDTEAFF.

The chain employs TRBV7-2 and TRBJ1-1; D may be TRBD1 (5 bases). CDR3 size: 14 residues. Germline CDR1 reads SGHTA; CDR2 reads FQGNSA. The V gene lost 6 bases and the J gene lost 3 bases, with 14 bases spanning the gap. CDR3 residues: CASRYQAGDTEAFF. Here the CDR3 DNA reads TGTGCCAGCAGGTACCAGGCGGGGGACACTGAAGCTTTCTTT.

The chain combines TRBV11-2 with TRBJ1-5; the D gene is possibly TRBD1 (5 bases). Germline loops: CDR1 SGHAT, CDR2 FQNNGV. The CDR3 is 16 amino acids. The V end lost 4 bases, the J end lost 0 bases, and 13 bases lay between the germline ends. The CDR3 is CASSWGVGYSNQPQHF. DNA for the CDR3: TGTGCCAGCAGCTGGGGGGTCGGGTATAGCAATCAGCCCCAGCATTTT.

This chain links TRBV14 with TRBJ1-6; D perhaps matches TRBD1 (5 bases). Trimming removed 0 bases from V and 2 bases from J, with 8 bases in between. Germline V gives CDR1 SGHDN, CDR2 FVKESK. This CDR3 contains 16 residues. The CDR3, as DNA: TGTGCCAGCAGCCAAGACATGGGGCCCTATAATTCACCCCTCCACTTT. It yields the protein CASSQDMGPYNSPLHF.

The chain carries TRBV28 and TRBJ2-7, with 13 bases lining up with TRBD2. V gave up 3 bases and J gave up 0 bases; unmatched junction bases: 2. The CDR3 consists of 16 residues. Per the germline V gene, CDR1 is MDHEN and CDR2 is SYDVKM. CDR3 DNA: TGTGCCAGCAGTTTTGGACTAGCGGGGGTCTCCTACGAGCAGTACTTC. Translating it yields CASSFGLAGVSYEQYF.

V and J are TRBV4-3 and TRBJ1-1, with D unclear. The germline V gene has CDR1 LGHNA and CDR2 YSLEER. The CDR3 totals 11 residues. V lost 0 bases and J 11 bases, leaving 7 bases between the germline ends. CDR3 loop: CASSQDSMAFF. CDR3 sequence (DNA): TGCGCCAGCAGCCAAGATTCAATGGCTTTCTTT.

The V and J genes are TRBV19 and TRBJ1-5; possibly TRBD1 for D (6 bases). Germline CDR1 is LNHDA and CDR2 is SQIVND (reference sequence). CDR3 length equals 15 residues. V lost 2 bases, J lost 0 bases, and 8 bases lay in between. CDR3 nucleotide sequence: TGTGCCAGTAGTATAAAGGGACATAGCAATCAGCCCCAGCATTTT. Protein: CASSIKGHSNQPQHF.

The J gene is TRBJ2-5, the V gene TRBV9, with 7 bases that match TRBD1. The ends lost 3 bases at V and 7 bases at J; junction bases unmatched: 9. The germline gives CDR1 SGDLS, CDR2 YYNGEE. This CDR3 has 14 residues. CDR3 sequence: CASSARQGIGTQYF. The CDR3 DNA follows: TGTGCCAGCAGCGCCCGACAGGGTATCGGGACCCAGTACTTC. Together with reference TRBV9 and TRBJ2-5, the CDR3 gives the full variable domain: DSGVTQTPKHLITATGQRVTLRCSPRSGDLSVYWYQQSLDQGLQFLIQYYNGEERAKGNILERFSAQQFPDLHSELNLSSLELGDSALYFCASSARQGIGTQYFGPGTRLLVL.

The table lists this clone with a few counts. This chain uses TRBV4-1 with TRBJ2-5; 11 bases map to TRBD1. CDR3 length: 16 residues. V lost 0 bases, J lost 5 bases, and 5 bases stayed unmatched. In germline, CDR1 is MGHRA, CDR2 YSYEKL. Here the CDR3 DNA reads TGCGCCAGCAGCCAAGAGGGGACAGGGGGAAGGGAGACCCAGTACTTC. Translated: CASSQEGTGGRETQYF.

The V call is TRBV4-3, the J call TRBJ2-7, with 8 bases aligning to TRBD1. The V gene end was trimmed by 4 bases and the J gene end by 1 base; junction bases not matched to a gene: 6. The CDR3 covers 15 residues. The germline CDR1 and CDR2 sequences are LGHNA and YSLEER. This chain's CDR3 is CASSRLRQGSYEQYF. The CDR3 bases are TGCGCCAGCAGCCGCTTACGACAGGGGTCCTACGAGCAGTACTTC.

The chain combines TRBV10-3 with TRBJ1-5, with 7 bases aligning to TRBD1. Germline lookup yields CDR1 ENHRY and CDR2 SYGVKD. With 8 bases clipped from V and 7 bases from J, the junction kept 8 bases outside the gene matches. The CDR3 runs 13 residues. The CDR3 spells CAISDRREQPQHF. The CDR3 coding sequence is TGTGCCATCTCGGACAGGCGTGAGCAGCCCCAGCATTTT.

The chain combines TRBV5-6 with TRBJ2-7; possible D gene TRBD2, 5 bases. V dropped 4 bases and J dropped 5 bases, with 16 bases sitting between them. The CDR3 runs to 14 residues. Germline loops: CDR1 SGHDT, CDR2 YYEEEE. CDR3 in amino acids: CASSVDSFTDEQYF. CDR3 bases: TGTGCCAGCAGCGTGGACTCCTTTACCGACGAGCAGTACTTC.